This T cell receptor beta chain originates from a study of STAT5B mutations in CD4+ large granular lymphocyte leukemia. For the study at large: Among healthy donors, a particular HLA allele went with more CDR3 'QG' motifs. Study-level results: No patients shared main leukemic clonotypes, though roughly 27% appeared at low frequency elsewhere.

Sequencing was at survey level. Some clones are missing from TCRdb's copy, which holds only in-frame ones; the method was immunoSEQ multiplex PCR. In the table there are almost 30,000 clones, around four fifths of which are singletons. From germline, CDR1 is SGHRS and CDR2 YFSETQ. V was trimmed by 0 bases and J by 4 bases, leaving 10 bases between them. The CDR3 loop spans 14 amino acids. Remarks on this clone: Its specificity is not known.

This clonotype was sampled from a human donor in good health. Sequencing was done on a sample of CD4+ T cells from blood buffy coats. The chain joins TRBV5-1 to TRBJ1-2, with unresolved D. As DNA, the CDR3 is TGCGCCAGCAGCTTGGCAACCCTTTCCTATGGCTACACCTTC. Its translation: CASSLATLSYGYTF.